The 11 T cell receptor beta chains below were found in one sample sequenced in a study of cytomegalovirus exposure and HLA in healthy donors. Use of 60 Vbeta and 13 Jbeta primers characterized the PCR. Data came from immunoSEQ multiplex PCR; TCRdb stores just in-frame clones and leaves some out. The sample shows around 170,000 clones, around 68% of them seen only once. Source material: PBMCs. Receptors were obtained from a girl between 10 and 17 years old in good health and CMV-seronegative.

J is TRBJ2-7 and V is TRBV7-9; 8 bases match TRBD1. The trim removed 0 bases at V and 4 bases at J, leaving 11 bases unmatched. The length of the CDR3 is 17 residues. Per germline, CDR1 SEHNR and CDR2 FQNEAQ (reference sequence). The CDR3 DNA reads TGTGCCAGCAGCTTAGCGCCGACCAGGGGGCGGGTGTACGAGCAGTACTTC. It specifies CASSLAPTRGRVYEQYF.

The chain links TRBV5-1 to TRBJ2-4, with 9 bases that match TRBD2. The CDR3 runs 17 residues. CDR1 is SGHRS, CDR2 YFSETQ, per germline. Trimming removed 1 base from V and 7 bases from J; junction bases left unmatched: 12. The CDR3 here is CASSLSGSGGPSNIQYF. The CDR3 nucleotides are TGCGCCAGCAGCTTGTCGGGGAGCGGGGGGCCTTCTAACATTCAGTACTTC.

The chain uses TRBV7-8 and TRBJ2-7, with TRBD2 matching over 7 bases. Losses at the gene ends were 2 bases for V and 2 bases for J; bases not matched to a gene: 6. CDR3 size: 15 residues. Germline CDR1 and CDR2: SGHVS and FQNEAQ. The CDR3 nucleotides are TGTGCCAGCAGCTTATTGGAGCGGGGAGCCTACGAGCAGTACTTC. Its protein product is CASSLLERGAYEQYF.

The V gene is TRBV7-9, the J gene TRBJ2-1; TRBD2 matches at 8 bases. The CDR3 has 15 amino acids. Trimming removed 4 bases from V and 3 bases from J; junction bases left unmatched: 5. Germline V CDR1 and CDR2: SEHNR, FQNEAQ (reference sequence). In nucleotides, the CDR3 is TGTGCCAGCAGCTCTCGCGGGGGGATCTACAATGAGCAGTTCTTC. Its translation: CASSSRGGIYNEQFF.

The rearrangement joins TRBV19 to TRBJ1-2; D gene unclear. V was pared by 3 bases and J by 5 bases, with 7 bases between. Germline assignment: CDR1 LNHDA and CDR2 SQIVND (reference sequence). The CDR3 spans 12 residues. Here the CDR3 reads CASSIHSYGYTF. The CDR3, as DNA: TGTGCCAGTAGTATCCACAGTTATGGCTACACCTTC. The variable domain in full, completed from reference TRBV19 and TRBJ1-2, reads DGGITQSPKYLFRKEGQNVTLSCEQNLNHDAMYWYRQDPGQGLRLIYYSQIVNDFQKGDIAEGYSVSREKKESFPLTVTSAQKNPTAFYLCASSIHSYGYTFGSGTRLTVV.

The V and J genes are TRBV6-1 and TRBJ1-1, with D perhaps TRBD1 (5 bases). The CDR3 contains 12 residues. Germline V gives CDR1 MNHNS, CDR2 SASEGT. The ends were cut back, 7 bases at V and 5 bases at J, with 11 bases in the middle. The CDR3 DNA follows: TGTGCCAGCACCGGGGGAGGGACTGAAGCTTTCTTT. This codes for CASTGGGTEAFF.

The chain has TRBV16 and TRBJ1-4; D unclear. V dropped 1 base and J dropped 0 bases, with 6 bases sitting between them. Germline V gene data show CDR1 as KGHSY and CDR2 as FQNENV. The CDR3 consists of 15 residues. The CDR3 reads CASSQLRSTNEKLFF. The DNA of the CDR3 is TGTGCCAGCAGCCAATTGCGGTCAACTAATGAAAAACTGTTTTTT.

The DNA of the CDR3 is TGCGCCAGCAGCCAAGTCTACTGGAATGAGCAGTTCTTC. The encoded protein is CASSQVYWNEQFF. The chain has TRBV4-1 and TRBJ2-1; D uncertain. Trimming removed 1 base from V and 7 bases from J, with 8 bases in between. CDR3 length equals 13 residues. Germline V gene data show CDR1 as MGHRA and CDR2 as YSYEKL.

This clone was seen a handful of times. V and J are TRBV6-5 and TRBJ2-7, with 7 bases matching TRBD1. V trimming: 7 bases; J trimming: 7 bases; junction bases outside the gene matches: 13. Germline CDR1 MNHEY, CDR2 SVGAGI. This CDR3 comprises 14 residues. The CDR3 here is CASTGEGGPWEQYF. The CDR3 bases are TGTGCCAGCACAGGGGAAGGGGGCCCTTGGGAGCAGTACTTC.

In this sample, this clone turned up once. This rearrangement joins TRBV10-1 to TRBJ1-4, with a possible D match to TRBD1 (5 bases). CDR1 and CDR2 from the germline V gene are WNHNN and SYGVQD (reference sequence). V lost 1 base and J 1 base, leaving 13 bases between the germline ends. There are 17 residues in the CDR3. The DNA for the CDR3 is TGCGCCAGCAGTGAGTTCAAAAGGGGTATAACTAATGAAAAACTGTTTTTT. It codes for CASSEFKRGITNEKLFF.

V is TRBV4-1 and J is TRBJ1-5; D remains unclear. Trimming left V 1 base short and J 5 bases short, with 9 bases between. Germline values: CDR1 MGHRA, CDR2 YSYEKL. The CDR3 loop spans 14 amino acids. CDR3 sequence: CASSQGSGDQPQHF. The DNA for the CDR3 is TGCGCCAGCAGCCAAGGGTCCGGGGATCAGCCCCAGCATTTT.